The rows below give T cell receptor beta chains drawn from one sample of a study of T cell responses to AZD1222 COVID-19 vaccine. TCRdb keeps only in-frame clones here, not all; method: immunoSEQ multiplex PCR. The data show roughly 150,000 clones, with about 89% seen just once and roughly 4.7% held by the top ten. The sequencing here drew on peripheral blood, taken on day 0 of AZD1222 vaccination. These TCRs come from an adult in good health. CDR3s include the opening cysteine and the closing phenylalanine or tryptophan.

cdr3_length: 15
j_call: TRBJ2-5
v_call: TRBV2
cdr3_aa: CASSPGTGDGETQYF

cdr3_length: 14
j_call: TRBJ2-1
v_call: TRBV7-9
cdr3_aa: CASSPWGGKNEQFF

cdr3_length: 13
j_call: TRBJ2-5
v_call: TRBV2
cdr3_aa: CASSGGGGETQYF

cdr3_length: 19
j_call: TRBJ2-2
v_call: TRBV4-2
cdr3_aa: CASSQRLLAGDTNTGELFF

cdr3_length: 15
j_call: TRBJ2-2
v_call: TRBV10-3
cdr3_aa: CAISQAGPNTGELFF

cdr3_length: 18
j_call: TRBJ2-2
v_call: TRBV27
cdr3_aa: CASSLLARDRGRAGELFF

cdr3_length: 14
j_call: TRBJ1-1
v_call: TRBV18
cdr3_aa: CASSPGQGNTEAFF

cdr3_length: 14
j_call: TRBJ1-1
v_call: TRBV13
cdr3_aa: CASSLEFGNTEAFF

cdr3_length: 15
j_call: TRBJ2-2
v_call: TRBV4-3
cdr3_aa: CASSHQGMNTGELFF

cdr3_length: 14
j_call: TRBJ1-5
v_call: TRBV18
cdr3_aa: CASSPGLGHQPQHF

cdr3_length: 14
j_call: TRBJ1-5
v_call: TRBV5-1
cdr3_aa: CASSLQGAGQPQHF

cdr3_length: 17
j_call: TRBJ2-7
v_call: TRBV7-2
cdr3_aa: CASSSSGLTYFVYEQYF

cdr3_length: 16
j_call: TRBJ2-3
v_call: TRBV7-3
cdr3_aa: CASSLTGGKRTDTQYF

cdr3_length: 14
j_call: TRBJ1-6
v_call: TRBV30
cdr3_aa: CALSTSSYNSPLHF

cdr3_length: 14
j_call: TRBJ1-5
v_call: TRBV2
cdr3_aa: CASSLRTANQPQHF

cdr3_length: 15
j_call: TRBJ2-7
v_call: TRBV5-1
cdr3_aa: CASSKLAGQIYEQYF

cdr3_length: 15
j_call: TRBJ2-7
v_call: TRBV4-2
cdr3_aa: CASSQGLAGGYEQYF

cdr3_length: 15
j_call: TRBJ1-2
v_call: TRBV7-6
cdr3_aa: CASSASPFGIGGYTF

cdr3_length: 16
j_call: TRBJ2-2
v_call: TRBV4-1
cdr3_aa: CASSRGQGGNTGELFF

cdr3_length: 15
j_call: TRBJ2-3
v_call: TRBV7-3
cdr3_aa: CASSGLAGEPDTQYF

cdr3_length: 14
j_call: TRBJ1-2
v_call: TRBV9
cdr3_aa: CASSASGTEDGYTF

cdr3_length: 15
j_call: TRBJ2-7
v_call: TRBV28
cdr3_aa: CASSSGTSGSYEQYF

cdr3_length: 16
j_call: TRBJ2-1
v_call: TRBV9
cdr3_aa: CASSPQGLAGDNEQFF

cdr3_length: 15
j_call: TRBJ1-5
v_call: TRBV19
cdr3_aa: CASKIGGQGNQPQHF